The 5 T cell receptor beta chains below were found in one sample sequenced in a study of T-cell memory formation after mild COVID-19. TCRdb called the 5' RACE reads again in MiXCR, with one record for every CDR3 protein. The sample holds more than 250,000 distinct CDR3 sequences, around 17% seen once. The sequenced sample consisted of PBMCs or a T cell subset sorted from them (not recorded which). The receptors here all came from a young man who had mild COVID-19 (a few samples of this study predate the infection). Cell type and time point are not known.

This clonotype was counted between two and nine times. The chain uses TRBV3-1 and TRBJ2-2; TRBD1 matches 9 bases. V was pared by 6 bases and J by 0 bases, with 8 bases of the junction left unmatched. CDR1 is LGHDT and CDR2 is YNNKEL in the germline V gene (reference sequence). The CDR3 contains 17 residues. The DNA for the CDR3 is TGTGCCAGCAGACGGCGGGACAGGGCCACGAACACCGGGGAGCTGTTTTTT. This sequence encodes CASRRRDRATNTGELFF.

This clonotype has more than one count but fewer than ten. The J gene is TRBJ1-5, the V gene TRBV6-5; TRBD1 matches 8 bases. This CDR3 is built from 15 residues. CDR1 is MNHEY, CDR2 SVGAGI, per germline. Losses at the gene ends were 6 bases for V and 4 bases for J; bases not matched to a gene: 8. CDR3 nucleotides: TGTGCCAGCAGGAGATACAGGGGGGGGAATCAGCCCCAGCATTTT. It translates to CASRRYRGGNQPQHF.

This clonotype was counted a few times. CDR3 protein: CSAIGQVYQPQHF. The DNA for the CDR3 is TGCAGTGCTATCGGACAGGTCTATCAGCCCCAGCATTTT. The chain couples TRBV20-1 to TRBJ1-5; 7 nucleotides line up with TRBD1. Trimming at V came to 4 bases and at J to 5 bases, leaving 5 bases not matched to a gene. The germline CDR1 and CDR2 sequences are DFQATT and SNEGSKA (reference sequence). The CDR3 is 13 residues long.

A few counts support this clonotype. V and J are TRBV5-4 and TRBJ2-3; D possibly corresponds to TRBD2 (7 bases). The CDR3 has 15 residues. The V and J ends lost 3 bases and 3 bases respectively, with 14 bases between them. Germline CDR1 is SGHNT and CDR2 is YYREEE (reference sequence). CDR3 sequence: CASSWGGGATDTQYF. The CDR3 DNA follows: TGTGCCAGCAGCTGGGGGGGCGGGGCGACAGATACGCAGTATTTT.

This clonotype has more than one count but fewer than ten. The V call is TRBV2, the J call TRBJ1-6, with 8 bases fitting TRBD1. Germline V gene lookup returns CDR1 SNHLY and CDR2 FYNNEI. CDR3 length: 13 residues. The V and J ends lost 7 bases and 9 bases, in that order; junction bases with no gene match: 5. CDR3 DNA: TGTGCCAGCAAAGGGACAGGAGGTTCACCCCTCCACTTT. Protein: CASKGTGGSPLHF. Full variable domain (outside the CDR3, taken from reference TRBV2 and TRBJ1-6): EPEVTQTPSHQVTQMGQEVILRCVPISNHLYFYWYRQILGQKVEFLVSFYNNEISEKSEIFDDQFSVERPDGSNFTLKIRSTKLEDSAMYFCASKGTGGSPLHFGNGTRLTVT.